This T cell receptor (beta chain) is from a study of blood T cell repertoires in COVID-19. In the study overall: The study drew acute and convalescent COVID-19 samples from the United States, Italy and Spain.

Under the authors' procedure: Amplification with reference gene primers provided the estimates of nucleated cell counts. The repertoire was sequenced with immunoSEQ multiplex PCR; TCRdb's copy has only in-frame clones and lacks some. That table supplies the V and J calls and clone size; D and trimming were determined from the DNA. The table lists about 87,000 clones, about 90% of them singletons. The CDR3 covers 17 residues. Germline CDR1 and CDR2: SGHAT and FQNNGV. Trimming left V 1 base short and J 0 bases short, with 13 bases between. This chain connects TRBV11-2 to TRBJ1-3; a weak D match, TRBD1 (5 bases). Material: peripheral blood. The receptor was derived from a man older than 75 with acute or convalescent COVID-19. The CDR3 sequence: CASSLGGRVNSGNTIYF. For the CDR3, the DNA is TGTGCCAGCAGCTTAGGGGGCAGGGTGAACTCTGGAAACACCATATATTTT.